A selection of T cell receptor beta chains follows, all from one sample in a study of T-cell memory formation after mild COVID-19. TCRdb re-called the 5' RACE reads through MiXCR, storing one row per CDR3 protein. In the table there are roughly 120,000 distinct CDR3 sequences, about 24% of which are singletons. The sample was PBMCs or a T cell subset sorted from them (not recorded which). The receptors originated from a man aged 18 to 35 who had mild COVID-19 (a few samples of this study predate the infection). Cell type and time point are not known. The CDR3 runs from the conserved cysteine through the conserved F or W. The D gene is left open where the match is weak. Clone size is given for some rows only: seen once, a few or many times, or a class if the clone is expanded.

>TRBJ2-7|TRBV2|.|few|13
TGTGCCAGCGGTGACCTCAGTAGTGGGGAGCAGTACTTC
CASGDLSSGEQYF
>TRBJ1-4|TRBV5-1|.|.|14
TGCGCCAGCAGCAGAACAGGTGGTGCTGAAAAACTGTTTTTT
CASSRTGGAEKLFF
>TRBJ2-2|TRBV6-2/TRBV6-3|.|.|13
TGTGCCAGCAGTTACTCTTTGTACGGGGAGCTGTTTTTT
CASSYSLYGELFF
>TRBJ1-2|TRBV5-4|.|.|13
TGTGCCAGCAGCTTGGGGGGGGACGAAGGCTACACCTTC
CASSLGGDEGYTF
>TRBJ2-3|TRBV11-2|.|.|14
TGTGCCAGCAGCTTAGAACTAGTCATGTATACGCAGTATTTT
CASSLELVMYTQYF
>TRBJ1-2|TRBV12-3/TRBV12-4|TRBD1|.|12
TGTGCCACCTTGGACAGGAACTATGGCTACACCTTC
CATLDRNYGYTF
>TRBJ2-5|TRBV3-1|.|few|14
TGTGCCAGCAGCCAAGAACAGGCGGTGGAGACCCAGTACTTC
CASSQEQAVETQYF
>TRBJ2-2|TRBV7-9|TRBD1|.|18
TGTGCCAGCAGCACCCCAAACCGGGACAGGGGGCTCGGCGGGGAGCTGTTTTTT
CASSTPNRDRGLGGELFF
>TRBJ2-3|TRBV7-6|.|.|16
TGTGCCAGCAGCTTCAGCGGTAGGCGGCTCACAGATACGCAGTATTTT
CASSFSGRRLTDTQYF
>TRBJ1-5|TRBV11-2|.|.|15
TGTGCCAGCAGCTTTGAAGGGGAGGTGGGGCAGCCCCAGCATTTT
CASSFEGEVGQPQHF
>TRBJ1-3|TRBV5-1|.|.|16
TGCGCCAGCAGCTCCGGCGAGGGATTGATCGGGCACACCATATATTTT
CASSSGEGLIGHTIYF
>TRBJ2-3|TRBV27|TRBD2|few|17
TGTGCCAGCAGTTATCCCCATTTAGCGGGGGCGGTAGATACGCAGTATTTT
CASSYPHLAGAVDTQYF
>TRBJ2-7|TRBV11-3|TRBD2|.|14
TGTGCCAGCAGCTTAAGCGGGGGAAACGACGAGCAGTACTTC
CASSLSGGNDEQYF
>TRBJ2-5|TRBV6-6|.|.|15
TGTGCCAGCAGCCACCACGGCAGGGGCCAAGAGACCCAGTACTTC
CASSHHGRGQETQYF
>TRBJ1-3|TRBV4-1|.|many|15
TGCGCCAGCAGCCCCACCCCGAGCTCTGGAAACACCATATATTTT
CASSPTPSSGNTIYF
>TRBJ2-1|TRBV9|.|.|14
TGTGCCAGCAGCGTATATAGGAGTCCGGATGAGCAGTTCTTC
CASSVYRSPDEQFF
>TRBJ2-3|TRBV4-3|TRBD2|many|15
TGCGCCAGCAGCCAAGAGGGTAGCGGGCTTATTTCGCAGTATTTT
CASSQEGSGLISQYF
>TRBJ2-1|TRBV9|.|few|18
TGTGCCAGCAGCGCCCCCCTCCGCGGGGTAAGCTCCTACAATGAGCAGTTCTTC
CASSAPLRGVSSYNEQFF
>TRBJ1-2|TRBV7-6|.|.|16
TGTGCCAGCAGCCACGCAGTGAGGGGCGGAAACTATGGCTACACCTTC
CASSHAVRGGNYGYTF
>TRBJ1-2|TRBV3-1|TRBD1|few|12
TGTGCCAGCAGCCAGACAGGGGATGGCTACACCTTC
CASSQTGDGYTF
>TRBJ2-1|TRBV20-1|.|few|15
TGCAGTGCTAGGGACCCATTTAGCTCCTACAATGAGCAGTTCTTC
CSARDPFSSYNEQFF
>TRBJ2-1|TRBV12-3/TRBV12-4|.|.|17
TGTGCCAGCAGTTTAAAGGGGTGGGGCAGCCGGACCAATGAGCAGTTCTTC
CASSLKGWGSRTNEQFF
>TRBJ2-6|TRBV6-5|.|few|15
TGTGCCAGCAGTCAGAGTTACTCTGGGGCCAACGTCCTGACTTTC
CASSQSYSGANVLTF
>TRBJ2-1|TRBV5-1|.|.|17
TGCGCCAGCAGCTTGGGGAGAGGGACTTACTCCTACAATGAGCAGTTCTTC
CASSLGRGTYSYNEQFF
>TRBJ2-5|TRBV7-9|TRBD1|few|15
TGTGCCAGCAGCCCGGGGACAGCAGAACAAGAGACCCAGTACTTC
CASSPGTAEQETQYF
>TRBJ1-5|TRBV12-3/TRBV12-4|.|few|14
TGTGCCAGCAGTCCGATGTATAGCAATCAGCCCCAGCATTTT
CASSPMYSNQPQHF
>TRBJ2-3|TRBV6-5|TRBD2|.|16
TGTGCCAGCAGTCGTGGACTAGCGGGGGGCGGGAATACGCAGTATTTT
CASSRGLAGGGNTQYF
>TRBJ2-3|TRBV6-5|TRBD2|.|17
TGTGCCAGCAGTTACTTGGGGACTAGCAGTTCCACAGATACGCAGTATTTT
CASSYLGTSSSTDTQYF
>TRBJ2-6|TRBV7-8|TRBD1|few|19
TGTGCCAGCAGCGATACCGGGACAGGGAGGCTCTCTGGGGCCAACGTCCTGACTTTC
CASSDTGTGRLSGANVLTF
>TRBJ2-7|TRBV27|.|once|15
TGTGCCAGCAGTTCCCTACACGGAAACCCCTACGAGCAGTACTTC
CASSSLHGNPYEQYF
>TRBJ2-3|TRBV4-2|TRBD2|.|17
TGTGCCAGCAGCCTCAGCTATAGCGGGCCGAACACAGATACGCAGTATTTT
CASSLSYSGPNTDTQYF
>TRBJ2-1|TRBV24-1|.|.|14
TGTGCCACCAGTGATCCGGGCTTCGGCAATGAGCAGTTCTTC
CATSDPGFGNEQFF
>TRBJ1-6|TRBV28|.|.|13
TGTGCCAGCAGCCCCGATATTGGTTCACCCCTCCACTTT
CASSPDIGSPLHF
>TRBJ1-5|TRBV6-1|.|once|13
TGTGCCAGCAGTGAGCTGGGGTTTCAGCCCCAGCATTTT
CASSELGFQPQHF
>TRBJ2-7|TRBV4-1|.|.|15
TGCGCCAGCAGCCAAGTGGGCACAGGGAACTACGAGCAGTACTTC
CASSQVGTGNYEQYF
>TRBJ2-2|TRBV4-1|.|.|16
TGCGCCAGCAGCCAACGGGCAGGCGCTGGAACCGGGGAGCTGTTTTTT
CASSQRAGAGTGELFF
>TRBJ1-2|TRBV19|.|.|12
TGTGCCACTACGTGGGGGGGCTTTGGCTACACCTTC
CATTWGGFGYTF
>TRBJ2-1|TRBV5-6|.|few|15
TGTGCCAGCAGCTTTATCACCGGGGGGCTGAATGAGCAGTTCTTC
CASSFITGGLNEQFF
>TRBJ1-1|TRBV4-3|TRBD1|few|15
TGCGCCAGCAGCCAACACGGGACAGGGTCCATTGGGGCTTTCTTT
CASSQHGTGSIGAFF
>TRBJ2-1|TRBV5-1|.|many|15
TGCGCCAGCAGCTTGCTAGCCCCCGCTCCCGATGAGCAGTTCTTC
CASSLLAPAPDEQFF
>TRBJ2-7|TRBV6-5|TRBD1|.|13
TGTGCCAGCAGCCCGGGACAGGGAAGCTTCCTCCACTTC
CASSPGQGSFLHF
>TRBJ2-2|TRBV7-9|.|.|15
TGTGCCAGCAGCTTTGTCGGGCAGCTACCCGGGGAGCTGTTTTTT
CASSFVGQLPGELFF
>TRBJ2-1|TRBV4-1|.|few|13
TGCGCCAGCAGCTCCCGGCCCCGAGACCCCCCGTTCTTC
CASSSRPRDPPFF
>TRBJ1-4|TRBV24-1|.|few|15
TGTGCCACCAGTGCCGGGAGGAGCTCTAATGAAAAACTGTTTTTT
CATSAGRSSNEKLFF
>TRBJ2-3|TRBV7-6|TRBD2|many|16
TGTGCCAGCAGTAGGATAGCGGGGGGAATCACAGATACGCAGTATTTT
CASSRIAGGITDTQYF
>TRBJ2-1|TRBV27|.|few|16
TGTGCCAGCAGTTTATGGGGGGAGAGCTCCTACAATGAGCAGTTCTTC
CASSLWGESSYNEQFF
>TRBJ1-4|TRBV4-1|TRBD1|.|15
TGCGCCAGCAGCCAACGACAGGGTAGAAGTGAAAAACTGTTTTTT
CASSQRQGRSEKLFF
>TRBJ1-2|TRBV12-3/TRBV12-4|TRBD1|few|15
TGTGCCAGCAGTTCCTCCTGGACAGGTCTAGATGGCTACACCTTC
CASSSSWTGLDGYTF
>TRBJ2-7|TRBV5-4|TRBD2|.|14
TGTGCCAGCAGCTGGGGGGGACCTACCTACGAGCAGTACTTC
CASSWGGPTYEQYF